This T cell receptor (beta chain) was obtained from a study of T cell repertoires in cytomegalovirus infection. Whole-study context: Through public TCR beta signatures, both CMV infection and matching HLA type were indicated.

Each CDR3 protein is one row after TCRdb ran MiXCR on the reads. The table lists some 800,000 distinct CDR3 sequences, around a third of them singletons. Per the germline V gene, CDR1 is MGHRA and CDR2 is YSYEKL. The CDR3 is 16 amino acids. With 2 bases clipped from V and 10 bases from J, the junction kept 10 bases outside the gene matches. Study observations and caveats: CMV-specific HLA-C-restricted TCR beta clonotypes dominated the ex vivo response.

About this clonotype itself: The antigen is unknown.

The rearrangement uses TRBV4-1 and TRBJ2-1; 11 nucleotides line up with TRBD2. Material: cultured CD8+ T cells from PBMCs, obtained from culture after CMV antigen stimulation. The source of this sequence is a human donor in good health (CMV status not recorded). Some clones in this sample may be carry-over from other donors' samples. CDR3 sequence reads: CASSQRIAGGHMEQFF. CDR3 coding DNA: TGCGCCAGCAGCCAACGCATAGCGGGGGGGCACATGGAGCAGTTCTTC.